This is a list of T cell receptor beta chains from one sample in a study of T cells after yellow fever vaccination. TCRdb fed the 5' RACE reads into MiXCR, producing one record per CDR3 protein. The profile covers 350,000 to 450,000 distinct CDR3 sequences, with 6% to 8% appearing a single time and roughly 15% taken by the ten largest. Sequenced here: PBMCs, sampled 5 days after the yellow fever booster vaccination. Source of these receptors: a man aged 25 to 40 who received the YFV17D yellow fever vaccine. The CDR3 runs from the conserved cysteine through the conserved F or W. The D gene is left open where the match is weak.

CDR3: CSAVPSTSGRFAGELFF
J: TRBJ2-2
V: TRBV20-1
D: TRBD2

CDR3: CASSSHGQGVGEQFF
J: TRBJ2-1
V: TRBV7-2
D: TRBD1

CDR3: CSASSSGTIYEQYF
J: TRBJ2-7
V: TRBV20-1
D: TRBD2

CDR3: CASSLRWLYEQYF
J: TRBJ2-7
V: TRBV7-8
D: .

CDR3: CASSLGASPDEQYF
J: TRBJ2-7
V: TRBV7-9
D: .

CDR3: CASCQAVDTDTQYF
J: TRBJ2-3
V: TRBV2
D: .

CDR3: CSASFNANEQFF
J: TRBJ2-1
V: TRBV20-1
D: .

CDR3: CASSLHANEQFF
J: TRBJ2-1
V: TRBV7-9
D: .

CDR3: CSGDRGHYSYEQYF
J: TRBJ2-7
V: TRBV29-1
D: TRBD1

CDR3: CASSRLAETQYF
J: TRBJ2-5
V: TRBV5-1
D: .

CDR3: CASSFEGQPQHF
J: TRBJ1-5
V: TRBV7-9
D: .

CDR3: CASSYRGLLTDTQYF
J: TRBJ2-3
V: TRBV6-2/TRBV6-3
D: .

CDR3: CSARGQTSGPWVQETQYF
J: TRBJ2-5
V: TRBV20-1
D: TRBD2

CDR3: CASGVWASVPSYEQYF
J: TRBJ2-7
V: TRBV28
D: .

CDR3: CASTPLARPLEQFF
J: TRBJ2-1
V: TRBV6-1
D: .

CDR3: CASSPALGSAFSYEQYF
J: TRBJ2-7
V: TRBV18
D: .

CDR3: CAISESWDARGQETQYF
J: TRBJ2-5
V: TRBV10-3
D: .

CDR3: CASSVGAGGTYEQYF
J: TRBJ2-7
V: TRBV9
D: TRBD2

CDR3: CASSLAGGEVKLFF
J: TRBJ1-4
V: TRBV12-3/TRBV12-4
D: .

CDR3: CASSLATTNTEAFF
J: TRBJ1-1
V: TRBV7-2
D: .

CDR3: CASTTITGSSYNEQFF
J: TRBJ2-1
V: TRBV12-3/TRBV12-4
D: .

CDR3: CASSPEDLGYTF
J: TRBJ1-2
V: TRBV6-2/TRBV6-3
D: .

CDR3: CASSLAPWDAQFF
J: TRBJ2-1
V: TRBV7-2
D: .

CDR3: CASRFAGEQFF
J: TRBJ2-1
V: TRBV7-8
D: .

CDR3: CASSSTSGQYNEQFF
J: TRBJ2-1
V: TRBV7-2
D: TRBD2

CDR3: CASRSGTLSDTQYF
J: TRBJ2-3
V: TRBV28
D: .

CDR3: CASSPHGRGRVNTDTQYF
J: TRBJ2-3
V: TRBV11-2
D: TRBD2

CDR3: CSARGGNSNQPQHF
J: TRBJ1-5
V: TRBV20-1
D: .

CDR3: CASSLSRSNQPQHF
J: TRBJ1-5
V: TRBV7-2
D: .

CDR3: CASSFGTGVATGELFF
J: TRBJ2-2
V: TRBV5-1
D: .

CDR3: CASRATGSYEQYF
J: TRBJ2-7
V: TRBV11-1
D: .

CDR3: CSARDQVYEQYF
J: TRBJ2-7
V: TRBV20-1
D: .

CDR3: CSVERASGSMDTQYF
J: TRBJ2-3
V: TRBV29-1
D: TRBD2

CDR3: CSAMTSGRGDTQYF
J: TRBJ2-3
V: TRBV20-1
D: TRBD2

CDR3: CATSWRGEQYF
J: TRBJ2-7
V: TRBV7-2
D: .